Presented here are 5 T cell receptor beta chains from one specimen sequenced in a study of beta chain features in type 1 diabetes. TCRB transcripts that were expressed got sequenced, as all of the isolated RNA had been reverse transcribed. Generated by immunoSEQ multiplex PCR, the TCRdb table keeps only in-frame clones and is missing some. The profile shows 150,000 or so clones, 9% to 10% of them singletons. The sequenced sample was central memory CD4+ T cells from blood. The receptors were gathered from a woman aged 40 to 50 in good health.

This clone was counted ten times or more. The rearrangement uses TRBV6-6 and TRBJ1-2, with a possible D match to TRBD1 (5 bases). This CDR3 has 12 residues. Trimming stripped 6 bases from V and 7 bases from J, with 12 bases between. CDR1 and CDR2 (germline): MNHNY, SVGAGI (reference sequence). CDR3 DNA sequence: TGTGCCAGCAGAGTGTCGGGGGGTGGCTACACCTTC. It yields the protein CASRVSGGGYTF.

The chain uses TRBV14 and TRBJ2-7, with a tentative D call TRBD1 (6 bases). CDR1 is SGHDN, CDR2 FVKESK, per germline. The V and J ends lost 3 bases and 1 base respectively, with 25 bases between them. This CDR3 is built from 19 residues. The CDR3 sequence: CASSHYFSSSRDKSYEQYF. The DNA of the CDR3 is TGTGCCAGCAGCCATTACTTTAGCTCTTCCCGGGACAAGTCCTACGAGCAGTACTTC.

The chain joins TRBV5-6 to TRBJ2-7; a weak D match, TRBD2 (6 bases). Per the germline V gene, CDR1 is SGHDT and CDR2 is YYEEEE. The CDR3 length is 15 residues. Trimming stripped 1 base from V and 0 bases from J, with 11 bases between. The CDR3 region is CASSLNPTSSYEQYF. Here the CDR3 DNA reads TGTGCCAGCAGCTTGAACCCGACTAGCTCCTACGAGCAGTACTTC.

This chain links TRBV2 with TRBJ1-5; weak D call: TRBD1 (5 bases). Trimming shortened V by 4 bases and J by 5 bases, and 15 bases separated the two germline ends. The CDR3 covers 15 residues. Per the germline V gene, CDR1 is SNHLY and CDR2 is FYNNEI. As DNA, the CDR3 is TGTGCCAGCAGTGGTGGACAAACCCATCATCAGCCCCAGCATTTT. Translation gives CASSGGQTHHQPQHF.

The V and J genes are TRBV7-2 and TRBJ2-6; TRBD1 might be the D (6 bases). The V and J ends lost 0 bases and 2 bases respectively, with 14 bases between them. Germline values: CDR1 SGHTA, CDR2 FQGNSA. The CDR3 sequence is 18 residues long. The CDR3 DNA reads as TGTGCCAGCAGCTTAGCGGTCCAGGGGATAACTGGGGCCAACGTCCTGACTTTC. Translated, it gives CASSLAVQGITGANVLTF.